This is a list of T cell receptor beta chains from one sample in a study of OX40 agonist ivuxolimab in advanced cancers. The repertoire was sequenced with immunoSEQ multiplex PCR; TCRdb's copy has only in-frame clones and lacks some. The sample lists more than 75,000 clones, about 88% occurring once. The starting material was CD4+ or CD8+ T cells sorted from blood, obtained in a trial of the OX40 agonist ivuxolimab. These receptors all stem from an adult with an advanced solid tumor such as melanoma, head and neck, liver or kidney cancer. The CDR3 runs from the conserved cysteine through the conserved F or W.

V gene: TRBV7-9; CDR3 protein: CASSDSRVASYEQYF
V gene: TRBV5-6; CDR3 protein: CASSLPGNTIYF
V gene: TRBV12-5; CDR3 protein: CASGLGSDRGNQPQHF
V gene: TRBV6-4; CDR3 protein: CASKKTGTGELFF
V gene: TRBV2; CDR3 protein: CATGYSTDTQYF
V gene: TRBV6-6; CDR3 protein: CASGTGGYEQYF
V gene: TRBV7-2; CDR3 protein: CASSLAVAPQETQYF
V gene: TRBV10-3; CDR3 protein: CAISDSAAPLPTYEQYF
V gene: TRBV7-8; CDR3 protein: CASSLLRGPPHYGYTF
V gene: TRBV11-3; CDR3 protein: CASSRGGLETQYF
V gene: TRBV6-1; CDR3 protein: CASSEMVAGVGNTIYF
V gene: TRBV5-1; CDR3 protein: CASSLSGRGLQETQYF
V gene: TRBV11-3; CDR3 protein: CASSSPQIYNEQFF
V gene: TRBV2; CDR3 protein: CASRGQAATNEKLFF
V gene: TRBV19; CDR3 protein: CASLEQGGRNQPQHF
V gene: TRBV4-2; CDR3 protein: CASSQEGSSGLYEQYF
V gene: TRBV4-2; CDR3 protein: CASSQDPLSGIFNEQFF
V gene: TRBV7-2; CDR3 protein: CASSLASGRPTQYF
V gene: TRBV4-1; CDR3 protein: CASSQVRSNQPQHF
V gene: TRBV30; CDR3 protein: CAWSVRGSGWYGGELFF
V gene: TRBV9; CDR3 protein: CATPGGTCRDTQYF
V gene: TRBV4-3; CDR3 protein: CASSQGTAGETQYF
V gene: TRBV2; CDR3 protein: CASRQEGNQPQHF
V gene: TRBV7-3; CDR3 protein: CASSLSPGIIDTQYF
V gene: TRBV5-6; CDR3 protein: CASSSDRATGELFF
V gene: TRBV2; CDR3 protein: CASVGWSGSREDTQYF
V gene: TRBV6-1; CDR3 protein: CASRGYNPQETQYF
V gene: TRBV6-6; CDR3 protein: CASSYPSSYEQYF
V gene: TRBV11-2; CDR3 protein: CASSLETSNTEAFF
V gene: TRBV6-6; CDR3 protein: CASRAGVTDTQYF
V gene: TRBV19; CDR3 protein: CASSIRQNANSGNTIYF
V gene: TRBV5-1; CDR3 protein: CASSFQETQYF
V gene: TRBV6-1; CDR3 protein: CASSEVGGGTDTQYF
V gene: TRBV11-2; CDR3 protein: CASSLGVLNEQFF
V gene: TRBV6-5; CDR3 protein: CASKAGYRGTEAFF
V gene: TRBV29-1; CDR3 protein: CSVAPQYNEQFF
V gene: TRBV7-2; CDR3 protein: CASSLSMRDRDYLTDTQYF
V gene: TRBV6-5; CDR3 protein: CASSQRGRTEAFF
V gene: TRBV7-8; CDR3 protein: CASSLKVGEGTEAFF
V gene: TRBV11-3; CDR3 protein: CASSLDHEQFF
V gene: TRBV13; CDR3 protein: CASSLFQANSYEQYF
V gene: TRBV6-1; CDR3 protein: CASSGVRGYTEAFF